A selection of T cell receptor beta chains follows, all from one sample in a study of T cells after yellow fever vaccination. MiXCR, applied by TCRdb to the 5' RACE reads, yields one record per CDR3 protein. The table shows about 320,000 distinct CDR3 sequences, with roughly 6.8% occurring only once. The specimen was PBMCs, collected roughly 46 days after the first yellow fever vaccination. These receptors were obtained from a man in his late teens or twenties who received the YFV17D yellow fever vaccine. Both conserved end residues are part of each CDR3. A D gene is named only where the DNA matches it firmly. Expanded clones are given a class, and other clones once, few, many or no size at all.

j_call | v_call | d_call | clone_size | cdr3_nt | cdr3_aa
TRBJ2-3 | TRBV15 | NA | few | TGTGCCACCAGGCCCTTAGGGGGGGGCACAGATACGCAGTATTTT | CATRPLGGGTDTQYF
TRBJ2-3 | TRBV27 | NA | few | TGTGCCAGCAGCGATGGCACGGTGGATACGCAGTATTTT | CASSDGTVDTQYF
TRBJ1-1 | TRBV5-1 | TRBD1 | many | TGCGCCAGCAGCGTTACCGGGACAGTGGGCACTGAAGCTTTCTTT | CASSVTGTVGTEAFF
TRBJ2-3 | TRBV9 | TRBD2 | NA | TGTGCCAGCAGCGTAGGGCGGGGGGGCCTCGGAACAGATACGCAGTATTTT | CASSVGRGGLGTDTQYF
TRBJ2-5 | TRBV4-2 | NA | many | TGTGCCAGCAGCCCAGACTGGGGTCGCTCGGGGGCCCAGTACTTC | CASSPDWGRSGAQYF
TRBJ2-1 | TRBV29-1 | TRBD1 | many | TGCAGCGTCGTACAGGGGCTGGACAATGAGCAGTTCTTC | CSVVQGLDNEQFF
TRBJ2-3 | TRBV11-2 | NA | NA | TGTGCCAGCAGCTGGGTCGGAACTAGCACAGATACGCAGTATTTT | CASSWVGTSTDTQYF
TRBJ2-7 | TRBV4-1 | NA | few | TGCGCCAGCAGCCAGCAGGCCTTCAACGAGCAGTACTTC | CASSQQAFNEQYF
TRBJ2-1 | TRBV12-3/TRBV12-4 | NA | many | TGTGCCAGCAGCCCCCGGGGGGCGGGATACAATGAGCAGTTCTTC | CASSPRGAGYNEQFF
TRBJ2-1 | TRBV7-9 | NA | NA | TGTGCCAGCAGCGAGGGGGTAGGGCAGTTCTTC | CASSEGVGQFF
TRBJ2-1 | TRBV19 | NA | NA | TGTGCCAGTAGTATAGATATGGCTAGCTCCTACAATGAGCAGTTCTTC | CASSIDMASSYNEQFF
TRBJ1-1 | TRBV27 | NA | many | TGTGCCAGCAGTTTAGATCCCTTCACTGAAGCTTTCTTT | CASSLDPFTEAFF
TRBJ1-4 | TRBV5-1 | NA | NA | TGCGCCAGCAGCCCCCGGGGGTCGAATGATGGAAAACTGTTTTTT | CASSPRGSNDGKLFF
TRBJ2-1 | TRBV19 | TRBD1 | few | TGTGCCAGTAGCTCGTGGACAGGGGACAATGAGCAGTTCTTC | CASSSWTGDNEQFF
TRBJ2-1 | TRBV9 | NA | many | TGTGCCAGCAGCGACCAGGGCAATGAGCAGTTCTTC | CASSDQGNEQFF
TRBJ2-3 | TRBV14 | TRBD2 | few | TGTGCCAGCAGCCACGGTAGCGGGGGGGCCGCAGATACGCAGTATTTT | CASSHGSGGAADTQYF
TRBJ2-3 | TRBV20-1 | TRBD2 | few | TGCAGTGCTAGAGCGGGACTAGCGGTAGATACGCAGTATTTT | CSARAGLAVDTQYF
TRBJ2-3 | TRBV12-3/TRBV12-4 | NA | few | TGTGCCAGCAGCATTCTAACTAGCACAGATACGCAGTATTTT | CASSILTSTDTQYF
TRBJ2-7 | TRBV5-1 | TRBD1 | many | TGCGCCAGCAGCTTGGACAGGGGGATCTCCTACGAGCAGTACTTC | CASSLDRGISYEQYF
TRBJ2-2 | TRBV12-3/TRBV12-4 | NA | few | TGTGCCAGCAGTTTAAACGGGGGAAGAACCGGGGAGCTGTTTTTT | CASSLNGGRTGELFF
TRBJ2-5 | TRBV7-7 | NA | NA | TGTTCCAGCAGTGAGGGGCGCGTTTCCCAAGAGACCCAGTACTTC | CSSSEGRVSQETQYF
TRBJ2-5 | TRBV5-4 | TRBD1 | NA | TGTGCCAGCAGCTCTAGACAGGGGGCCGGGGAGACCCAGTACTTC | CASSSRQGAGETQYF
TRBJ1-5 | TRBV20-1 | NA | few | TGCAGTGCTAGTGACCGTCCGGGGTCGCATCAGCCCCAGCATTTT | CSASDRPGSHQPQHF
TRBJ2-1 | TRBV7-9 | TRBD2 | NA | TGTGCCAGCAGCTTAGTGGGGCTAGCGGTTTCCTACAATGAGCAGTTCTTC | CASSLVGLAVSYNEQFF
TRBJ2-5 | TRBV20-1 | TRBD1 | many | TGCAGCGACAGGGAAGAGACCCAGTACTTC | CSDREETQYF
TRBJ2-2 | TRBV29-1 | NA | NA | TGCAGTCACAGGGCCGGGACCGGGGAGCTGTTTTTT | CSHRAGTGELFF
TRBJ2-5 | TRBV5-1 | TRBD2 | few | TGCGCCAGCAGCTTGGAGGGGACTAGCGCCTACCAAGAGACCCAGTACTTC | CASSLEGTSAYQETQYF
TRBJ2-3 | TRBV7-3 | TRBD2 | few | TGTGCCAGCAGCTTACGACCGCAACTAGCGGGAGAAAGCACAGATACGCAGTATTTT | CASSLRPQLAGESTDTQYF
TRBJ1-2 | TRBV7-2 | NA | few | TGTGCCAGCAGCTTAGCAGGGGCCTACTATGGCTACACCTTC | CASSLAGAYYGYTF
TRBJ2-6 | TRBV6-5 | NA | many | TGTGCCAGCAGTTACGGGAGCTCTGGGGCCAACGTCCTGACTTTC | CASSYGSSGANVLTF
TRBJ2-1 | TRBV20-1 | NA | NA | TGCAGTGCTAGAGATCAATACAAATACAATGAGCAGTTCTTC | CSARDQYKYNEQFF
TRBJ1-2 | TRBV3-1 | TRBD1 | few | TGTGCCAGCAGCCAAGAGGGAGACAGGGTCGGTTGGAACTATGGCTACACCTTC | CASSQEGDRVGWNYGYTF
TRBJ2-3 | TRBV4-2 | NA | NA | TGTGCCAGCAGCCAAGCTCTCCTACTGGCCACAGATACGCAGTATTTT | CASSQALLLATDTQYF
TRBJ2-7 | TRBV7-9 | TRBD1 | few | TGTGCCAGCAGCCCCCCCTTCGAGCAGGGGGCCTCCTACGAGCAGTACTTC | CASSPPFEQGASYEQYF
TRBJ1-4 | TRBV4-3 | NA | few | TGCGCCAGCAGCCAAGATAACAGGGTAGGGGCTAATGAAAAACTGTTTTTT | CASSQDNRVGANEKLFF
TRBJ2-2 | TRBV10-2 | NA | many | TGCGCCAGCAGCCTAGACACTAACACCGGGGAGCTGTTTTTT | CASSLDTNTGELFF
TRBJ2-3 | TRBV9 | NA | few | TGTGCCAGCAGCGGTGGGGAGAGGAATACGCAGTATTTT | CASSGGERNTQYF
TRBJ1-5 | TRBV4-2 | TRBD1 | NA | TGTGCCAGCAGCCCACTCGACAGGGCTAGGGGGAATCAGCCCCAGCATTTT | CASSPLDRARGNQPQHF
TRBJ2-7 | TRBV5-1 | NA | few | TGCGCCAGCAGCTCGGTCGGAACTAGTAGGTCCTACGAGCAGTACTTC | CASSSVGTSRSYEQYF
TRBJ2-6 | TRBV5-1 | NA | many | TGCGCCAGCAGCACAGGGCGCTCTGGGGCCAACGTCCTGACTTTC | CASSTGRSGANVLTF
TRBJ1-1 | TRBV12-3/TRBV12-4 | NA | few | TGTGCCAGCAGTTTTTTCTCACTTATGAACACTGAAGCTTTCTTT | CASSFFSLMNTEAFF
TRBJ2-3 | TRBV7-2 | NA | few | TGTGCCAGCAGCTTAGGGGGTATAGGGGGGATAGATACGCAGTATTTT | CASSLGGIGGIDTQYF
TRBJ2-1 | TRBV7-6 | NA | many | TGTGCCAGCAGCTTAGGGGGCCTGGGTGAGCAGTTCTTC | CASSLGGLGEQFF
TRBJ2-7 | TRBV19 | TRBD1 | NA | TGTGCCAGTAGTCTCGGGGGACAGGGTATTTACGAGCAGTACTTC | CASSLGGQGIYEQYF
TRBJ1-2 | TRBV6-1 | NA | NA | TGTGCCAGCAGATCTCCCCACCCTCGCTATGGCTACACCTTC | CASRSPHPRYGYTF
TRBJ2-1 | TRBV12-5 | NA | many | TGTGCTAGTGGTTTACGACTGAACTACAATGAGCAGTTCTTC | CASGLRLNYNEQFF
TRBJ2-1 | TRBV5-1 | TRBD2 | NA | TGCGCCAGCAGCTTAACTAGCGCCAATGAGCAGTTCTTC | CASSLTSANEQFF
TRBJ2-5 | TRBV10-3 | TRBD2 | many | TGTGCCATTATGCGGGGGGGGCAAGAGACCCAGTACTTC | CAIMRGGQETQYF
TRBJ2-7 | TRBV5-1 | NA | few | TGCGCCAGCAGCTTGGGTACAGGGAAAAATTCCTACGAGCAGTACTTC | CASSLGTGKNSYEQYF
TRBJ1-5 | TRBV4-1 | NA | NA | TGCGCCAGCAGCCCACAGGCGGGGCAGCCCCAGCATTTT | CASSPQAGQPQHF
TRBJ1-5 | TRBV4-3 | TRBD1 | few | TGCGCCAGCAGCCCAACAGGGGGGCATCAGCCCCAGCATTTT | CASSPTGGHQPQHF
TRBJ1-2 | TRBV6-1 | TRBD1 | few | TGTGCCAGCAGAAGGACAGGGGAGAGGAGTGGCTACACCTTC | CASRRTGERSGYTF
TRBJ2-3 | TRBV14 | NA | NA | TGTGCCAGCAGCCGCAGGAGTCTACTATCAGATACGCAGTATTTT | CASSRRSLLSDTQYF
TRBJ1-1 | TRBV20-1 | TRBD1 | few | TGCAGTGCTCGGCCTTACACAGGGGCGAACACTGAAGCTTTCTTT | CSARPYTGANTEAFF
TRBJ1-2 | TRBV12-3/TRBV12-4 | NA | many | TGTGCCAGCAGCAGGGGCGGACCCTATGGCTACACCTTC | CASSRGGPYGYTF
TRBJ1-5 | TRBV7-2 | NA | few | TGTGCCAGCAGCACGGACAAAAATCAGCCCCAGCATTTT | CASSTDKNQPQHF
TRBJ2-7 | TRBV30 | NA | NA | TGTGCCTGGAGTTTAATGTACGAGCAGTACTTC | CAWSLMYEQYF